This record concerns one T cell receptor beta chain sequence. The data were taken from a study of T cells in Graves' hyperthyroidism and ophthalmopathy. RNA transcripts provided the source from which TCR beta CDR3 regions were amplified. When the TCR CDR3 underwent first-round RT-PCR, the HTBI primer set was used. TCRdb reprocessed the multiplex PCR reads with MiXCR, giving one entry per CDR3 protein. The table lists approximately 710,000 distinct CDR3 sequences, roughly 17% of them singletons. The ends lost 1 base at V and 3 bases at J; junction bases unmatched: 8. This CDR3 is built from 16 residues. Germline V gene data show CDR1 as DFQATT and CDR2 as SNEGSKA (reference sequence).

The TCR originated in a man between 45 and 60 years old with Graves' hyperthyroidism. J is TRBJ2-3 and V is TRBV20-1; 9 nucleotides align to TRBD1. Sequenced sample: blood. CDR3 nucleotides: TGCAGTGCTAGAGGGACCGGGACAGGGAGTACAGATACGCAGTATTTT. Amino acids: CSARGTGTGSTDTQYF.